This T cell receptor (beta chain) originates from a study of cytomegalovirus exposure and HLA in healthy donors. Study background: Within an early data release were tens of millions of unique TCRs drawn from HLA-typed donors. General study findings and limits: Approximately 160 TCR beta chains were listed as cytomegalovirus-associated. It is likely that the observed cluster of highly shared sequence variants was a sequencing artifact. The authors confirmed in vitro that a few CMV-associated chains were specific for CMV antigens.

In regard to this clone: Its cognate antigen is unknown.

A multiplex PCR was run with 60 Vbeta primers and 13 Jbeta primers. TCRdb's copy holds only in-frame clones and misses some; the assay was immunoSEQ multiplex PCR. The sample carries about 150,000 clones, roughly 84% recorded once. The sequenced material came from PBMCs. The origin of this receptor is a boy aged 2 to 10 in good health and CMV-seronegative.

The CDR3 DNA is TGTGCCAGCAGTTTAGGTTGGGGAGACTCCTACGAGCAGTACTTC. It translates to CASSLGWGDSYEQYF. The chain recombines TRBV28 with TRBJ2-7, with D possibly being TRBD2 (5 bases). V lost 2 bases and J 0 bases, leaving 11 bases between the germline ends. The CDR3 covers 15 residues. Germline V gene lookup returns CDR1 MDHEN and CDR2 SYDVKM.